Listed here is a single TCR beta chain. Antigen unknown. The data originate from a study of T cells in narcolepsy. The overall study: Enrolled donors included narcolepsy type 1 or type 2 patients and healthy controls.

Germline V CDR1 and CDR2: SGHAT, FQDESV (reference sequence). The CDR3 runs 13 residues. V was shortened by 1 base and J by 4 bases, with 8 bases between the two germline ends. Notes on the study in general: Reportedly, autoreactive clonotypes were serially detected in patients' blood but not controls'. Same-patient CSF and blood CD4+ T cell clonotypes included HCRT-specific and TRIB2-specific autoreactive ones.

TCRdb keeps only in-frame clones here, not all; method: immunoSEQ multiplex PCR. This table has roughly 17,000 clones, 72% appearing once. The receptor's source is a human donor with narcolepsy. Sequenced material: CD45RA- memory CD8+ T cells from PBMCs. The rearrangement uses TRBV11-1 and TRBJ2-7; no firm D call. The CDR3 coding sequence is TGTGCCAGCAGCTTAGGAAGTTCTTACGAGCAGTACTTC. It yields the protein CASSLGSSYEQYF.